A selection of T cell receptor beta chains follows, all from one sample in a study of monozygotic twins with inflammatory bowel disease. One entry per CDR3 protein, without DNA, is what TCRdb gives after re-calling the 5' RACE reads. The sample includes under 350,000 distinct CDR3 sequences. Sequencing was done on a sample of blood. All receptors come from a human donor with ulcerative colitis or Crohn's disease, or a healthy co-twin of an affected twin (not recorded which). Each CDR3 is given with its conserved first and last residue.

J gene,V gene,CDR3 protein
TRBJ2-7,TRBV4-3,CASSWGLANVYEQYF
TRBJ1-3,TRBV12-3/TRBV12-4,CASDEREGYTIYF
TRBJ1-2,TRBV7-8,CASSQEVLHGYTF
TRBJ2-5,TRBV7-6,CASSLNQGARETQYF
TRBJ2-7,TRBV28,CASSFSGRAYEQYF
TRBJ2-5,TRBV12-3/TRBV12-4,CASSLVTGGAETQYF
TRBJ2-3,TRBV7-8,CASSLDSGTDTQYF
TRBJ2-5,TRBV4-2,CASSRQRGETQYF
TRBJ2-3,TRBV20-1,CSARRLAGTDTQYF
TRBJ2-6,TRBV18,CASSPRLSGANVLTF
TRBJ2-3,TRBV12-3/TRBV12-4,CASRNWEYTDTQYF
TRBJ2-7,TRBV6-2/TRBV6-3,CASSYPDKKGYEQYF
TRBJ2-7,TRBV7-2,CASSFTPVPSYEQYF
TRBJ1-6,TRBV11-2,CASSLEPLESSYNSPLHF
TRBJ2-5,TRBV5-6,CASSPAGGPQGFEETQYF
TRBJ2-2,TRBV7-2,CASSLVGTGGNTGELFF
TRBJ2-3,TRBV4-3,CASSQEGLAGGTSGTDTQYF
TRBJ1-1,TRBV6-1,CASSEALGPEAFF
TRBJ1-1,TRBV18,CASSPPFFRGGLSTEAFF
TRBJ2-1,TRBV27,CASTEPGRNNEQFF
TRBJ2-7,TRBV5-1,CASSDTSSYEQYF
TRBJ1-1,TRBV7-8,CASSLRTGEAFF
TRBJ2-3,TRBV5-1,CASSRRDKSTDTQYF
TRBJ2-7,TRBV9,CASSVRSGHEQYF
TRBJ2-2,TRBV29-1,CSVTAGTIKGELFF
TRBJ1-1,TRBV3-1,CASSRGLLGRAFF
TRBJ1-6,TRBV10-2,CASRQVRDDSPLHF
TRBJ1-4,TRBV5-1,CASSQWGLGEKLFF